Below are 10 T cell receptor beta chains sequenced from a single sample in a study of shared clonotypes between healthy human individuals (TCRdb year 2020). Libraries were built with the immunoSEQ multiplex PCR assay. TCRdb mirrors the immuneACCESS table, restricted to in-frame sequences. Some clones are absent from its copies; in checked studies, under half trace to an unresolved V gene, and the reason for the others is unknown. The table for this sample lists more than 2,000,000 clones; just over 90% of them were counted only once. 0.39% of the sample is held by the ten biggest clonotypes. Sequencing was carried out using naive CD4+ T cells from PBMCs. Sample cell subset or site, as interpreted from the label and publication: CD45RA+ positively selected. These receptors were taken from a man younger than 35 in good health. Some clones in this sample may be carry-over from other donors' samples.

The chain recombines TRBV15 with TRBJ2-3; D ambiguous. The CDR3 is 16 amino acids. The V and J ends lost 3 bases and 0 bases respectively, with 13 bases between them. Germline V gene lookup returns CDR1 LNHNV and CDR2 YYDKDF (reference sequence). The chain's CDR3 is CATSSQLYQSTDTQYF. The CDR3 coding sequence is TGTGCCACCAGCAGCCAGCTATACCAAAGCACAGATACGCAGTATTTT.

Concerning this clone: This sample also contains other DNA sequences that code for the same CDR3. The chain joins TRBV30 to TRBJ2-7, with TRBD1 as a possible D gene (5 bases). V was trimmed by 4 bases and J by 2 bases, leaving 9 bases between them. The CDR3 is 12 amino acids. Germline-derived CDR1 and CDR2 are GTSNPN and SVGIG (reference sequence). In nucleotides, the CDR3 is TGTGCCTGGACTTCGGACACCTACGAGCAGTACTTC. Translation gives CAWTSDTYEQYF.

The gene calls are TRBV7-9 and TRBJ1-2; the D is unclear. The CDR3 covers 12 residues. Deletions cut 4 bases from V and 8 bases from J, with 11 bases between. Germline V gene sequence: CDR1 SEHNR, CDR2 FQNEAQ (reference sequence). The CDR3 reads CASSSDGHGYTF. Here the CDR3 DNA reads TGTGCCAGCAGCTCGGACGGGCACGGCTACACCTTC. The full variable domain, its missing parts supplied by reference TRBV7-9 and TRBJ1-2, is DTGVSQNPRHKITKRGQNVTFRCDPISEHNRLYWYRQTLGQGPEFLTYFQNEAQLEKSRLLSDRFSAERPKGSFSTLEIQRTEQGDSAMYLCASSSDGHGYTFGSGTRLTVV.

V usage is TRBV7-8 and J usage is TRBJ1-5; D gene unclear. V was clipped by 2 bases and J by 3 bases, with 5 bases between them. CDR1 and CDR2 (germline): SGHVS, FQNEAQ. The CDR3 covers 13 residues. CDR3 in DNA: TGTGCCAGCAGCTTACGGGTCAATCAGCCCCAGCATTTT. Translating gives CASSLRVNQPQHF.

The V and J genes are TRBV29-1 and TRBJ2-5, with D possibly TRBD1 on 6 matching bases. The J call may be incorrect, as the DNA end agrees better with TRBJ2-7. This CDR3 spans 14 amino acids. CDR1 is SQVTM and CDR2 is ANQGSEA in the germline V gene. CDR3 nucleotides: TGCAGCGCCGGTACAGGGCCTCAATCCTACGAGCAGTACTTC. It codes for CSAGTGPQSYEQYF.

For this clone: At the DNA level, this CDR3 is encoded by other sequences in the same sample as well. The chain is built from TRBV6-5 and TRBJ1-5; TRBD1 matches 9 bases. Germline V gene sequence: CDR1 MNHEY, CDR2 SVGAGI. V gave up 5 bases and J gave up 7 bases; unmatched junction bases: 3. The CDR3 totals 13 residues. In nucleotides, the CDR3 is TGTGCCAGCAGTGACAGGGGGGACCAGCCCCAGCATTTT. This gives the protein CASSDRGDQPQHF.

The chain links TRBV29-1 to TRBJ2-3; 10 positions match TRBD2. Per germline, CDR1 SQVTM and CDR2 ANQGSEA. V was clipped by 1 base and J by 0 bases; unmatched bases: 4. This CDR3 has 16 amino acids. CDR3 DNA: TGCAGCGTTGAAGGCCGGACTAGCGGAAGCACAGATACGCAGTATTTT. Amino acids: CSVEGRTSGSTDTQYF.

V is TRBV29-1 and J is TRBJ2-5; TRBD2 aligns across 7 bases. The length of the CDR3 is 12 residues. The germline CDR1 and CDR2 sequences are SQVTM and ANQGSEA. With V trimmed by 6 bases and J by 5 bases, 6 bases remained unmatched. CDR3 region: CSVRAGGETQYF. For the CDR3, the DNA is TGCAGCGTCCGGGCCGGGGGGGAGACCCAGTACTTC.

The V call is TRBV30, the J call TRBJ1-4; a weak D match, TRBD1 (6 bases). Trimming pared 5 bases from V and 2 bases from J, leaving 15 bases between. Germline CDR1 GTSNPN, CDR2 SVGIG (reference sequence). The CDR3 has 15 residues. Here the CDR3 reads CAWAPWTATNEKLFF. The CDR3 DNA reads TGTGCCTGGGCCCCGTGGACAGCGACTAATGAAAAACTGTTTTTT. The whole variable domain, filled in from reference TRBV30 and TRBJ1-4, reads SQTIHQWPATLVQPVGSPLSLECTVEGTSNPNLYWYRQAAGRGLQLLFYSVGIGQISSEVPQNLSASRPQDRQFILSSKKLLLSDSGFYLCAWAPWTATNEKLFFGSGTQLSVL.

For this clone: The same CDR3 also results from other DNA sequences found in this sample. V gene TRBV5-1 combines with J gene TRBJ2-5; 11 positions match TRBD2. Per germline, CDR1 SGHRS and CDR2 YFSETQ. The CDR3 is 15 residues long. The V gene end was trimmed by 3 bases and the J gene end by 5 bases; junction bases not matched to a gene: 6. Here the CDR3 DNA reads TGCGCCAGCAGCTCCGGACTAGCGGGCGGGGAGACCCAGTACTTC. Translation: CASSSGLAGGETQYF.